The text below deals with one TCR beta chain. Its antigen is still unknown. It may be a read error: a sequence one base away is much more abundant. CD3+ T cells were initially rested overnight at approximately 2.4 million cells/mL in RPMI 1640 lacking fetal bovine serum. MACS immunomagnetic beads were used, per the manufacturer's instructions, to isolate CD3+ T cells from PBMCs. TRIzol reagent was used to extract total RNA from the cultured T cells. 5' rapid amplification of cDNA ends (5'RACE) was the method used to amplify TCRbeta libraries from the RNA. Library concentration and integrity were checked with Qubit, an Agilent instrument, and quantitative PCR before sequencing. Qualified libraries were sequenced on Illumina HiSeq or MiSeq by a commercial service provider. In the source study's methods: TCR sequences in each sample were identified using MiXCR version 1.8.2. For a clone to count as qualified, its CDR3 had to be longer than four amino acids, its nucleotide length had to be in-frame, and the clone could not contain a stop codon. A read counted as effective if the read contained the complete CDR3 structure. RT-PCR with 24 Vbeta primers, GeneScan spectratyping, and Sanger sequencing were used to validate the expanded clones. Through fastp at Q25 and MiXCR, TCRdb rebuilt clones from the public reads, retaining in-frame beta chains. Records with the same CDR3 protein are collapsed into one entry carrying the most frequent genes and DNA. What appears here as the V and J calls and clone size reflects TCRdb's work, not the paper's. For this sample the table gives 14,000 or so distinct CDR3 sequences, of which over 30% were detected only once. The ten top clones hold approximately 8.7% of the sample.

These data are taken from a study of T cell repertoires and leukemia-associated antigens (dated by TCRdb to between 2017 and 2020). Background for the entire study: About 5.1 to 6.6 million read pairs and 3.3 to 5.0 million effective reads were obtained per sample, with some 16 million effective reads obtained overall. In vitro peptide stimulation of healthy T cells was used with the aim of identifying the antigen recognized by a TCR Vbeta21 clone previously found in CML patients. The paper as a whole reports these results and caveats: The four groups showed no significant differences in numbers of Vbeta genes (roughly 60), Jbeta genes (about 14), VDJ rearrangements, or unique CDR3s. The antigen specificity and function of the expanded clones were not directly tested and needed further investigation.

Taken from the germline V gene (reference sequence), the CDR1 and CDR2 loops are LNHDA and SQIVND. Counted from cysteine to phenylalanine, this CDR3 has 12 amino acids. The entry retains the CDR3 DNA only, 36 bases that are in frame from base 1. This TCR derives from a female donor in good health. The sequence links TRBV19 to TRBJ2-1, and perhaps TRBD2 as D gene, on 5 matching bases. Sequencing input: CD3+ T cells sorted from blood and cultured. The encoded CDR3 is CASSISGLTVSF. Read as DNA, the sequence is TGTGCCAGTAGTATATCCGGACTTACAGTATCCTTC. Outside the CDR3, residues come from the reference TRBV19 and TRBJ2-1 proteins, so the full variable domain is: DGGITQSPKYLFRKEGQNVTLSCEQNLNHDAMYWYRQDPGQGLRLIYYSQIVNDFQKGDIAEGYSVSREKKESFPLTVTSAQKNPTAFYLCASSISGLTVSFGPGTRLTVL.